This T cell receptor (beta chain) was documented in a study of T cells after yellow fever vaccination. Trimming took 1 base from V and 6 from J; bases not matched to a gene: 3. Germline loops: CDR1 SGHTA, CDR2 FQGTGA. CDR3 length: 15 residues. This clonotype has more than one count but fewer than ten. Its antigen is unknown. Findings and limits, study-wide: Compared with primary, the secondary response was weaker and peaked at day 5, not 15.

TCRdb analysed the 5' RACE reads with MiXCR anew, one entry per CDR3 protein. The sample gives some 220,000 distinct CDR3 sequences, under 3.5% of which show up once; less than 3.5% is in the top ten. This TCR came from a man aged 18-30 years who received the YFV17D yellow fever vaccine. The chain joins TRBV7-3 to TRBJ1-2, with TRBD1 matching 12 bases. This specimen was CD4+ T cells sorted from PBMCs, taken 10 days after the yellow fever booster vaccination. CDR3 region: CASSLSGTGGDGYTF. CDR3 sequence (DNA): TGTGCCAGCAGCTTAAGTGGGACAGGGGGCGATGGCTACACCTTC.